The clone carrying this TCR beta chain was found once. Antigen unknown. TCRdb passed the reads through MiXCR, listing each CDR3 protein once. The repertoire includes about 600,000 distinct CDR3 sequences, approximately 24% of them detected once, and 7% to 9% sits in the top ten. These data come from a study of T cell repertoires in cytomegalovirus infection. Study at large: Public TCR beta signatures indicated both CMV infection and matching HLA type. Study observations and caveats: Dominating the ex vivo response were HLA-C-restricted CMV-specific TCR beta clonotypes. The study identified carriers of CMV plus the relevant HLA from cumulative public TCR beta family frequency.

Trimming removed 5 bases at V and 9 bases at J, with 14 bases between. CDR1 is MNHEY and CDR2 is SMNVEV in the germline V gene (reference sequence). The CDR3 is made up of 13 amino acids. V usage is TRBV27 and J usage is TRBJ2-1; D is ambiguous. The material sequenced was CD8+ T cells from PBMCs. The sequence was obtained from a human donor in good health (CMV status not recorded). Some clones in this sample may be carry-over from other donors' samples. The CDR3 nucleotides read TGTGCCAGCAGTCAAGGGTCAATCCGTGAGCAGTTCTTC. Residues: CASSQGSIREQFF.